The 25 T cell receptor beta chains listed next were all sequenced from one sample in a study of vaccination and CD4 T cells after COVID-19. For these TCRs, the target antigens are not known. Cultured CD4+ T-cell DNA underwent Oncomine TCR Beta short-read sequencing. Via MiXCR, TCRdb re-called the PCR reads, giving one row per CDR3 protein. There are thousands of distinct CDR3 sequences in the sample; around 50% occur only once, and 25% lies in the top ten. Specified treatment: approximately 10-day PBMC culture with coronavirus spike peptide pools or control peptides (ViraFEST assay). Gathering of the CD4+ T cells, from the unexposed donor, took place before the COVID-19 pandemic (2011-2018). The material sequenced was CD4+ T cells from blood, cultured in vitro. The receptors were gathered from a human donor in good health.

This chain connects TRBV7-2 to TRBJ2-5; D possibly matches TRBD1 or TRBD2 (5 bases each). The CDR3 totals 17 residues. V lost 3 bases and J lost 9, with 26 bases in between. Germline V gives CDR1 SGHTA, CDR2 FQGNSA. This CDR3 is CASSFEGFGSAIGAQYF. In nucleotides, the CDR3 is TGTGCCAGCAGCTTTGAGGGGTTCGGCTCCGCCATTGGGGCCCAGTACTTC.

The chain combines TRBV28 with TRBJ2-1; D remains ambiguous. V shed 2 bases and J shed 3 bases, with 5 bases lying between them. Germline-derived CDR1 and CDR2 are MDHEN and SYDVKM. CDR3 length: 13 amino acids. CDR3 sequence: CASSLSRYNEQFF. CDR3 nucleotides: TGTGCCAGCAGTTTAAGCCGCTACAATGAGCAGTTCTTC.

V gene TRBV20-1 combines with J gene TRBJ2-5, with TRBD1 identical over 7 bases. CDR1 DFQATT and CDR2 SNEGSKA come from the germline V gene (reference sequence). The junction had 10 bases not matched to a gene; V was cut back by 4 bases and J by 5 bases. The CDR3 has 14 residues. CDR3 sequence reads: CSATTTGIGETQYF. The DNA of the CDR3 is TGCAGTGCTACCACGACAGGGATTGGGGAGACCCAGTACTTC.

V and J are TRBV20-1 and TRBJ2-1; 9 bases align to TRBD2. In germline, CDR1 is DFQATT, CDR2 SNEGSKA (reference sequence). V lost 2 bases and J lost 3; bases outside the gene matches: 11. The length of the CDR3 is 17 residues. As DNA, the CDR3 is TGCAGTGCTAGAAGGGGTAGCGGGAGCTATCTCTACAATGAGCAGTTCTTC. This sequence encodes CSARRGSGSYLYNEQFF.

The chain is built from TRBV15 and TRBJ2-5; D is perhaps TRBD1 or TRBD2 (6 bases each). V lost 0 bases and J 2 bases, leaving 10 bases between the germline ends. The length of the CDR3 is 15 residues. In germline, CDR1 is LNHNV, CDR2 YYDKDF (reference sequence). The CDR3 loop reads CATSREGGRQETQYF. In nucleotides, the CDR3 is TGTGCCACCAGCAGAGAAGGGGGGAGGCAAGAGACCCAGTACTTC.

This clonotype was detected only once. This chain uses TRBV6-5 with TRBJ2-7; D might be TRBD1 or TRBD2, each matching 6 bases. CDR3 length equals 16 residues. CDR1 is MNHEY, CDR2 SVGAGI, per germline. V was trimmed by 4 bases and J by 0 bases, leaving 16 bases between them. The DNA for the CDR3 is TGTGCCAGCAGTTTCGGGGGCAATCGCCTCTCCTACGAGCAGTACTTC. Its translation: CASSFGGNRLSYEQYF.

The gene calls are TRBV28 and TRBJ2-5; TRBD1 agrees at 8 bases. Germline loops: CDR1 MDHEN, CDR2 SYDVKM. The junction had 4 bases not matched to a gene; V was cut back by 3 bases and J by 1 base. The CDR3 runs 15 residues. The CDR3 DNA is TGTGCCAGCAGTTTCCCAGGGGGCCGCCAAGAGACCCAGTACTTC. Translated: CASSFPGGRQETQYF.

The chain is built from TRBV27 and TRBJ1-2; 8 bases match TRBD1. Germline CDR1 MNHEY, CDR2 SMNVEV (reference sequence). The J segment lost 6 bases and the V segment lost 8 bases, leaving 11 bases of the junction unmatched. The CDR3 is 14 amino acids. The CDR3 DNA sequence: TGTGCCAGCTTCGGGTTTACAGGGGGTGATGGCTACACCTTC. This sequence encodes CASFGFTGGDGYTF.

The V gene is TRBV6-5, the J gene TRBJ1-2, with 8 bases identical to TRBD1. From germline, CDR1 is MNHEY and CDR2 SVGAGI. This CDR3 has 13 residues. Germline trimming cut 4 bases from V and 4 bases from J; bases unmatched to any gene: 2. CDR3 DNA: TGTGCCAGCAGTTTGCAGGGGGCCTATGGCTACACCTTC. Translated: CASSLQGAYGYTF.

This clonotype appeared a few times. The chain is built from TRBV20-1 and TRBJ1-5; TRBD1 is a possible D gene (6 bases). This CDR3 spans 15 amino acids. The V gene lost 3 bases and the J gene lost 4 bases, with 16 bases spanning the gap. Germline-derived CDR1 and CDR2 are DFQATT and SNEGSKA (reference sequence). In nucleotides, the CDR3 is TGCAGTGCTAGTTCCGCAGGGGATGGAAATCAGCCCCAGCATTTT. It codes for CSASSAGDGNQPQHF.

The rearrangement uses TRBV7-8 and TRBJ1-3; D is possibly TRBD1 (5 bases). The V and J ends lost 1 base and 1 base respectively, with 11 bases between them. CDR1 and CDR2 from the germline V gene are SGHVS and FQNEAQ. This CDR3 spans 16 amino acids. The CDR3 nucleotides read TGTGCCAGCAGCTTAGTGCGCGACAGATCTGGAAACACCATATATTTT. It yields the protein CASSLVRDRSGNTIYF.

The table lists this clonotype with a count of one. The V gene is TRBV25-1, the J gene TRBJ1-6; a possible D gene is TRBD1 (6 bases). The V gene lost 8 bases and the J gene lost 7 bases, with 15 bases spanning the gap. CDR3 size: 14 residues. Germline V gives CDR1 MGHDK, CDR2 SYGVNS. The DNA of the CDR3 is TGTGCCAGCCTATCCGGGGGGCTGAATTCACCCCTCCACTTT. Protein: CASLSGGLNSPLHF.

The chain is built from TRBV12-3 or TRBV12-4 and TRBJ1-1; D is unresolved. V lost 1 base, J lost 11 bases, and 11 bases lay in between. This CDR3 comprises 12 residues. The CDR3 bases are TGTGCCAGCAGTTTAGTAGGGAGGATGGCTTTCTTT. Protein sequence: CASSLVGRMAFF.

Notes on this clonotype: A much larger clonotype is one base distant, so this may be a read error. The rearrangement links TRBV6-1 to TRBJ1-6; no clear D. CDR3 length: 12 amino acids. CDR1 is MNHNS and CDR2 is SASEGT in the germline V gene. Trimming took 6 bases from V and 6 from J, leaving 6 bases between them. The CDR3 nucleotides are TGTGCCAGCAGCCTCCCTAATTCACCCCTCCACTTT. This translates into CASSLPNSPLHF.

The sample holds one count of this clonotype. CDR3 nucleotide sequence: TGCGCCAGCCGGGACGTAGGCACAGATACGCAGTATTTT. Translated: CASRDVGTDTQYF. The V and J genes are TRBV10-1 and TRBJ2-3, with D perhaps being TRBD1 or TRBD2 (5 bases each). From germline, CDR1 is WNHNN and CDR2 SYGVQD (reference sequence). The length of the CDR3 is 13 residues. The V end lost 8 bases, the J end lost 1 base, and 10 bases lay between the germline ends.

A remark on this clonotype: One junction end does not reproduce the germline sequence, and a read error may be involved. V usage is TRBV11-2 and J usage is TRBJ2-3, with D possibly TRBD2 on 6 matching bases. Germline V gene sequence: CDR1 SGHAT, CDR2 FQNNGV. The CDR3 extends over 14 amino acids. CDR3 DNA: TGCGCCAGCAGCCCCGGGACTAGCACAGATACGCAGTATTTT. It translates to CASSPGTSTDTQYF.

The genes are TRBV30 and TRBJ1-1; the D is unclear. V shed 1 base and J shed 2 bases, with 17 bases lying between them. This CDR3 has 16 amino acids. CDR1 and CDR2 (germline): GTSNPN, SVGIG (reference sequence). Written as DNA, the CDR3 is TGTGCCTGGAGTGGCCGGGCCCGAAACATAAACACTGAAGCTTTCTTT. The encoded protein is CAWSGRARNINTEAFF.

The chain employs TRBV27 and TRBJ2-1; 12 bases agree with TRBD2. Germline trimming cut 5 bases from V and 4 bases from J; bases unmatched to any gene: 6. Germline CDR1 and CDR2: MNHEY and SMNVEV (reference sequence). The CDR3 has 16 amino acids. The CDR3 region has the DNA TGTGCCAGCAGTGCCCGACTAGCGGGGGTATACAATGAGCAGTTCTTC. This gives the protein CASSARLAGVYNEQFF.

The V and J genes are TRBV29-1 and TRBJ2-5; a weak D match, TRBD1 (6 bases). The CDR3 extends over 12 amino acids. The germline V gene encodes CDR1 SQVTM and CDR2 ANQGSEA. The CDR3 DNA reads TGCGGCACACGTGGGGGCGGGGAGACCCAGTACTTC. Translation: CGTRGGGETQYF.

V and J are TRBV7-6 and TRBJ2-3; 10 nucleotides align to TRBD2. The CDR3 covers 17 residues. V lost 1 base and J lost 2; bases outside the gene matches: 6. Germline V gives CDR1 SGHVS, CDR2 FNYEAQ. DNA of the CDR3: TGTGCCAGCAGCTTAGGAGGGCTAGCGGGGGTCACAGATACGCAGTATTTT. This translates into CASSLGGLAGVTDTQYF.

The CDR3 DNA reads TGCAGTGTTCCTACAGGGGGCACTGAAGCTTTCTTT. It translates to CSVPTGGTEAFF. This chain joins TRBV20-1 and TRBJ1-1; 8 positions agree with TRBD1. This CDR3 is built from 12 residues. Germline V lookup: CDR1 DFQATT, CDR2 SNEGSKA (reference sequence). Losses at the gene ends were 7 bases for V and 4 bases for J; bases not matched to a gene: 5.

V usage is TRBV2 and J usage is TRBJ1-2; the match to TRBD1 covers 9 bases. V lost 4 bases to trimming and J lost 8 bases; unmatched junction nucleotides: 8. Germline CDR1 reads SNHLY; CDR2 reads FYNNEI. This CDR3 has 14 amino acids. The DNA for the CDR3 is TGTGCCAGCAGTGTTGAGGTGGGGACAGGGGGCTACACCTTC. Its translation: CASSVEVGTGGYTF.

This clonotype came up a few times. V and J are TRBV6-4 and TRBJ2-3; 11 bases match TRBD2. The trim removed 5 bases at V and 5 bases at J, leaving 9 bases unmatched. CDR3 length: 16 residues. The germline gives CDR1 MRHNA, CDR2 SNTAGT. The CDR3 nucleotides are TGTGCCAGCAGTAGCCCGGGACTAGCGGTAGGAGATACGCAGTATTTT. It is translated as CASSSPGLAVGDTQYF.

This chain links TRBV28 with TRBJ1-2; D unclear. The germline V gene encodes CDR1 MDHEN and CDR2 SYDVKM. V was shortened by 3 bases and J by 7 bases, with 18 bases between the two germline ends. The CDR3 sequence is 15 residues long. CDR3 region: CASSLVSLRSRGYTF. The CDR3 nucleotides read TGTGCCAGCAGTTTGGTGTCCCTGCGGTCGCGTGGCTACACCTTC.

V usage is TRBV5-4 and J usage is TRBJ1-4; 9 bases map to TRBD1. This CDR3 contains 15 residues. CDR1 is SGHNT, CDR2 YYREEE, per germline (reference sequence). V shed 4 bases and J 7 bases; nucleotides not matched to a gene: 8. Here the CDR3 reads CASSQGAGQGEKLFF. The CDR3 DNA reads as TGTGCCAGCAGCCAGGGAGCGGGACAGGGTGAAAAACTGTTTTTT. Filled out from reference TRBV5-4 and TRBJ1-4, the complete variable domain reads ETGVTQSPTHLIKTRGQQVTLRCSSQSGHNTVSWYQQALGQGPQFIFQYYREEENGRGNFPPRFSGLQFPNYSSELNVNALELDDSALYLCASSQGAGQGEKLFFGSGTQLSVL.